The sequence of this T cell receptor (beta chain) was determined in a study of cytomegalovirus exposure and HLA in healthy donors. The PCR used 60 Vbeta and 13 Jbeta primers. TCRdb's table, derived via immunoSEQ multiplex PCR, lists solely in-frame clones and lacks some. The data show over 150,000 clones, roughly 80% seen once. Germline V gene lookup returns CDR1 WNHNN and CDR2 SYGVQD (reference sequence). The CDR3 runs 15 residues. Germline trimming cut 4 bases from V and 9 bases from J; bases unmatched to any gene: 10. Sequencing was carried out using PBMCs. This receptor was obtained from a male donor in good health and CMV-seronegative. The rearrangement uses TRBV10-1 and TRBJ2-1, with 9 bases fitting TRBD2. CDR3 amino acids: CASSVGLAGYSEQFF. The CDR3 nucleotides read TGCGCCAGCAGTGTCGGGCTAGCGGGGTACTCTGAGCAGTTCTTC.